This is a list of T cell receptor beta chains from one sample in a study of T cell repertoires in aging, cancer and after chemotherapy. TCRdb processed the multiplex PCR reads anew with MiXCR; each CDR3 protein has one entry. The sample has some 11,000 distinct CDR3 sequences, over 25% seen once. Sequences were obtained from blood. The receptors stem from a human donor in good health. Both conserved end residues are part of each CDR3. The D gene is left open where the match is weak. Clone size is shown for a subset of rows, as once, few, many or a class of expanded clone.

V gene: TRBV29-1
clone size: medium-sized
D gene: TRBD1
J gene: TRBJ2-7
CDR3 protein: CSVYRDRVYF
CDR3 DNA: TGCAGCGTTTATAGGGACAGAGTGTACTTC

V gene: TRBV7-9
clone size: -
D gene: -
J gene: TRBJ1-4
CDR3 protein: CASSLDRTTNEKLFF
CDR3 DNA: TGTGCCAGCAGCCTCGACCGAACAACTAATGAAAAACTGTTTTTT

V gene: TRBV27
clone size: few
D gene: -
J gene: TRBJ2-7
CDR3 protein: CASSFLAGPGVNEQYF
CDR3 DNA: TGTGCCAGCAGTTTCCTGGCGGGGCCCGGCGTCAACGAGCAGTACTTC

V gene: TRBV6-6
clone size: -
D gene: TRBD1
J gene: TRBJ2-7
CDR3 protein: CAISGEQGDHEQYF
CDR3 DNA: TGTGCCATCAGTGGGGAACAGGGGGACCACGAGCAGTACTTC

V gene: TRBV6-2/TRBV6-3
clone size: few
D gene: -
J gene: TRBJ2-1
CDR3 protein: CASSFLQGEQFF
CDR3 DNA: TGTGCCAGCAGTTTCCTACAGGGTGAGCAGTTCTTC

V gene: TRBV6-6
clone size: -
D gene: -
J gene: TRBJ1-6
CDR3 protein: CASSYVDREGKNSPLHF
CDR3 DNA: TGTGCCAGCAGTTACGTGGATAGAGAGGGGAAAAATTCACCCCTCCACTTT

V gene: TRBV19
clone size: few
D gene: TRBD1
J gene: TRBJ1-2
CDR3 protein: CASSIGGQGAPYGYTF
CDR3 DNA: TGTGCCAGTAGTATAGGAGGGCAGGGGGCCCCCTATGGCTACACCTTC

V gene: TRBV7-9
clone size: few
D gene: -
J gene: TRBJ1-4
CDR3 protein: CASSLAHGDYGTELFF
CDR3 DNA: TGTGCCAGCAGCTTAGCGCACGGAGACTACGGAACGGAACTGTTTTTT

V gene: TRBV5-6
clone size: few
D gene: TRBD2
J gene: TRBJ2-1
CDR3 protein: CASRTSGSSYNEQFF
CDR3 DNA: TGCGCCAGCAGGACTAGCGGGAGCTCCTACAATGAGCAGTTCTTC

V gene: TRBV27
clone size: -
D gene: TRBD2
J gene: TRBJ2-3
CDR3 protein: CASRPGTSGNTDTQYF
CDR3 DNA: TGTGCCAGCAGGCCAGGGACTAGCGGTAACACAGATACGCAGTATTTT

V gene: TRBV30
clone size: medium-sized
D gene: TRBD2
J gene: TRBJ2-1
CDR3 protein: CAWSVLAGGPNEQFF
CDR3 DNA: TGTGCCTGGAGTGTTCTAGCGGGAGGGCCTAATGAGCAGTTCTTC

V gene: TRBV6-5
clone size: medium-sized
D gene: -
J gene: TRBJ1-2
CDR3 protein: CASSYLRDNYGYTF
CDR3 DNA: TGTGCCAGCAGTTACCTCCGGGATAACTATGGCTACACCTTC

V gene: TRBV27
clone size: few
D gene: -
J gene: TRBJ1-5
CDR3 protein: CASSRDVMQPQHF
CDR3 DNA: TGTGCCAGCAGCCGGGACGTCATGCAGCCCCAGCATTTT

V gene: TRBV12-3/TRBV12-4
clone size: few
D gene: -
J gene: TRBJ2-1
CDR3 protein: CASSLGGKGGEQFF
CDR3 DNA: TGTGCCAGCAGTTTAGGGGGGAAGGGGGGCGAGCAGTTCTTC

V gene: TRBV5-6
clone size: -
D gene: -
J gene: TRBJ1-2
CDR3 protein: CASSLRFWGHNGYTF
CDR3 DNA: TGTGCCAGCAGCTTGCGATTCTGGGGGCACAATGGCTACACCTTC

V gene: TRBV7-2
clone size: few
D gene: -
J gene: TRBJ2-7
CDR3 protein: CASSLVGEPYEQYF
CDR3 DNA: TGTGCCAGCAGCTTAGTGGGTGAACCCTACGAGCAGTACTTC

V gene: TRBV12-3/TRBV12-4
clone size: few
D gene: TRBD1
J gene: TRBJ1-2
CDR3 protein: CASSTVDRGLGTNYGYTF
CDR3 DNA: TGTGCCAGCAGCACCGTGGACAGGGGGCTGGGAACTAACTATGGCTACACCTTC

V gene: TRBV20-1
clone size: -
D gene: TRBD2
J gene: TRBJ2-3
CDR3 protein: CSARVGPPGRADTQYF
CDR3 DNA: TGCAGTGCTAGAGTCGGCCCGCCGGGGAGGGCAGATACGCAGTATTTT

V gene: TRBV12-3/TRBV12-4
clone size: few
D gene: -
J gene: TRBJ1-1
CDR3 protein: CASSPGPVAFF
CDR3 DNA: TGTGCCAGCAGTCCCGGCCCCGTAGCTTTCTTT

V gene: TRBV6-2/TRBV6-3
clone size: -
D gene: -
J gene: TRBJ1-5
CDR3 protein: CASSQERVRQPQHF
CDR3 DNA: TGTGCCAGCAGCCAAGAGAGGGTTCGACAGCCCCAGCATTTT

V gene: TRBV4-3
clone size: few
D gene: TRBD2
J gene: TRBJ2-2
CDR3 protein: CASSQVPSGLDGELFF
CDR3 DNA: TGCGCCAGCAGCCAAGTTCCTAGCGGGTTGGACGGGGAGCTGTTTTTT

V gene: TRBV29-1
clone size: medium-sized
D gene: -
J gene: TRBJ1-2
CDR3 protein: CSVDPPRGGNYGYTF
CDR3 DNA: TGCAGCGTTGACCCCCCCAGGGGCGGTAACTATGGCTACACCTTC

V gene: TRBV27
clone size: -
D gene: TRBD1
J gene: TRBJ2-7
CDR3 protein: CASSLIPRTGTVEYF
CDR3 DNA: TGTGCCAGCAGTTTAATACCGAGGACAGGGACCGTCGAGTACTTC

V gene: TRBV6-1
clone size: -
D gene: TRBD1
J gene: TRBJ2-7
CDR3 protein: CASSEYWDRGAEEQYF
CDR3 DNA: TGTGCCAGCAGTGAATATTGGGACAGGGGGGCAGAGGAGCAGTACTTC

V gene: TRBV7-2
clone size: -
D gene: -
J gene: TRBJ1-4
CDR3 protein: CASSLNEGEKLFF
CDR3 DNA: TGTGCCAGCAGCTTAAACGAGGGTGAAAAACTGTTTTTT

V gene: TRBV15
clone size: -
D gene: -
J gene: TRBJ1-1
CDR3 protein: CATSRQTYTEAFF
CDR3 DNA: TGTGCCACCAGCAGACAGACATACACTGAAGCTTTCTTT

V gene: TRBV29-1
clone size: medium-sized
D gene: TRBD2
J gene: TRBJ2-7
CDR3 protein: CSVEDRLAEPGEQYF
CDR3 DNA: TGCAGCGTTGAAGATAGACTAGCGGAGCCTGGGGAGCAGTACTTC

V gene: TRBV27
clone size: -
D gene: -
J gene: TRBJ1-2
CDR3 protein: CASETGGYGYTF
CDR3 DNA: TGTGCCAGCGAGACGGGGGGGTATGGCTACACCTTC

V gene: TRBV18
clone size: -
D gene: TRBD2
J gene: TRBJ2-7
CDR3 protein: CASSPVPAREGYEQYF
CDR3 DNA: TGTGCCAGCTCACCAGTCCCGGCTAGGGAGGGGTACGAGCAGTACTTC

V gene: TRBV12-3/TRBV12-4
clone size: few
D gene: TRBD1
J gene: TRBJ2-4
CDR3 protein: CASSSYELGGRRENIQYF
CDR3 DNA: TGTGCCAGCAGTTCGTACGAATTAGGGGGCAGAAGGGAAAACATTCAGTACTTC

V gene: TRBV27
clone size: -
D gene: -
J gene: TRBJ2-3
CDR3 protein: CASSFLGTFTDTQYF
CDR3 DNA: TGTGCCAGCAGTTTTTTGGGCACTTTCACAGATACGCAGTATTTT

V gene: TRBV15
clone size: -
D gene: -
J gene: TRBJ1-5
CDR3 protein: CATSRDTENQPQHF
CDR3 DNA: TGTGCCACCAGCAGAGATACCGAGAATCAGCCCCAGCATTTT

V gene: TRBV7-2
clone size: once
D gene: -
J gene: TRBJ2-1
CDR3 protein: CASSSEGWEVQFF
CDR3 DNA: TGTGCCAGCAGCTCAGAGGGGTGGGAGGTGCAGTTCTTC

V gene: TRBV6-1
clone size: -
D gene: -
J gene: TRBJ1-5
CDR3 protein: CASSEAGRGRQPKHF
CDR3 DNA: TGTGCCAGCAGTGAAGCGGGTAGGGGCCGGCAGCCCAAGCATTTT

V gene: TRBV6-5
clone size: medium-sized
D gene: TRBD1
J gene: TRBJ2-2
CDR3 protein: CASSYKTGIPGELFF
CDR3 DNA: TGTGCCAGCAGTTACAAGACAGGGATCCCCGGGGAGCTGTTTTTT

V gene: TRBV12-3/TRBV12-4
clone size: -
D gene: TRBD2
J gene: TRBJ2-5
CDR3 protein: CASSLGFFSSGESETQYF
CDR3 DNA: TGTGCCAGCAGTTTAGGCTTTTTTTCTAGCGGTGAATCTGAGACCCAGTACTTC

V gene: TRBV5-5
clone size: medium-sized
D gene: -
J gene: TRBJ2-2
CDR3 protein: CASSLGGPGTGELFF
CDR3 DNA: TGTGCCAGCAGCTTGGGAGGGCCCGGCACCGGGGAGCTGTTTTTT

V gene: TRBV9
clone size: -
D gene: -
J gene: TRBJ1-2
CDR3 protein: CASSARRDGYTF
CDR3 DNA: TGTGCCAGCAGCGCCCGAAGGGATGGCTACACCTTC

V gene: TRBV19
clone size: medium-sized
D gene: TRBD1
J gene: TRBJ2-2
CDR3 protein: CASSEGQGFTGELFF
CDR3 DNA: TGTGCCAGTAGTGAGGGACAGGGGTTCACCGGGGAGCTGTTTTTT

V gene: TRBV6-2/TRBV6-3
clone size: medium-sized
D gene: -
J gene: TRBJ2-2
CDR3 protein: CASSYTTGATGELFF
CDR3 DNA: TGTGCCAGCAGTTACACGACCGGGGCCACCGGGGAGCTGTTTTTT

V gene: TRBV6-5
clone size: few
D gene: -
J gene: TRBJ2-6
CDR3 protein: CASSPRGRTPVPSGANVLTF
CDR3 DNA: TGTGCCAGCAGTCCCCGGGGGAGGACTCCAGTTCCCTCTGGGGCCAACGTCCTGACTTTC

V gene: TRBV7-3
clone size: -
D gene: -
J gene: TRBJ2-5
CDR3 protein: CASSLILTETQYF
CDR3 DNA: TGTGCCAGCAGCTTAATCCTAACGGAGACCCAGTACTTC

V gene: TRBV6-5
clone size: few
D gene: TRBD1
J gene: TRBJ1-2
CDR3 protein: CASSLLTGGDYGYTF
CDR3 DNA: TGTGCCAGCAGTTTATTGACAGGGGGGGACTATGGCTACACCTTC

V gene: TRBV18
clone size: -
D gene: -
J gene: TRBJ2-3
CDR3 protein: CASSPIAASTDTQYF
CDR3 DNA: TGTGCCAGCTCACCAATAGCGGCTAGCACAGATACGCAGTATTTT

V gene: TRBV6-5
clone size: -
D gene: -
J gene: TRBJ1-1
CDR3 protein: CASSPTFNREAFF
CDR3 DNA: TGTGCCAGCAGCCCAACCTTTAACAGGGAAGCTTTCTTT

V gene: TRBV6-5
clone size: medium-sized
D gene: -
J gene: TRBJ1-4
CDR3 protein: CASSYKRGDEKLFF
CDR3 DNA: TGTGCCAGCAGTTATAAGAGGGGCGACGAAAAACTGTTTTTT

V gene: TRBV6-1
clone size: -
D gene: -
J gene: TRBJ2-7
CDR3 protein: CASDRPYEQYF
CDR3 DNA: TGTGCCAGCGACAGACCCTACGAGCAGTACTTC

V gene: TRBV5-6
clone size: few
D gene: TRBD1
J gene: TRBJ1-1
CDR3 protein: CASSFPDRDPMNTEAFF
CDR3 DNA: TGTGCCAGCAGCTTCCCCGACAGGGACCCGATGAACACTGAAGCTTTCTTT

V gene: TRBV29-1
clone size: -
D gene: -
J gene: TRBJ2-3
CDR3 protein: CSVVGPPTQYF
CDR3 DNA: TGCAGCGTTGTGGGGCCTCCTACGCAGTATTTT

V gene: TRBV5-4
clone size: few
D gene: -
J gene: TRBJ2-4
CDR3 protein: CASSLPGTAKNIQYF
CDR3 DNA: TGTGCCAGCAGCTTACCAGGGACGGCCAAAAACATTCAGTACTTC

V gene: TRBV28
clone size: -
D gene: -
J gene: TRBJ1-5
CDR3 protein: CSSSPGYQPQHF
CDR3 DNA: TGTTCCAGCAGCCCCGGCTATCAGCCCCAGCATTTT

V gene: TRBV7-2
clone size: -
D gene: -
J gene: TRBJ1-1
CDR3 protein: CASSLGLSTEAFF
CDR3 DNA: TGTGCCAGCAGCCTTGGGTTATCGACTGAAGCTTTCTTT

V gene: TRBV19
clone size: few
D gene: -
J gene: TRBJ1-2
CDR3 protein: CASSIFDRPNYGYTF
CDR3 DNA: TGTGCCAGTAGTATTTTTGACAGACCGAACTATGGCTACACCTTC

V gene: TRBV19
clone size: -
D gene: TRBD1
J gene: TRBJ2-3
CDR3 protein: CASSSATGRRTDTQYF
CDR3 DNA: TGTGCCAGTAGTTCCGCGACAGGGAGAAGAACAGATACGCAGTATTTT

V gene: TRBV6-5
clone size: few
D gene: -
J gene: TRBJ1-1
CDR3 protein: CASSYGTPGTEAFF
CDR3 DNA: TGTGCCAGCAGTTACGGGACCCCGGGCACTGAAGCTTTCTTT

V gene: TRBV24-1
clone size: -
D gene: TRBD2
J gene: TRBJ2-3
CDR3 protein: CATSDDGTSGSTDTQYF
CDR3 DNA: TGTGCCACCAGTGATGATGGGACTAGCGGGAGTACAGATACGCAGTATTTT

V gene: TRBV30
clone size: -
D gene: -
J gene: TRBJ2-7
CDR3 protein: CAWTISQYEQYF
CDR3 DNA: TGTGCCTGGACCATCTCCCAGTACGAGCAGTACTTC

V gene: TRBV18
clone size: -
D gene: TRBD1
J gene: TRBJ1-4
CDR3 protein: CASSPRAGGNEKLFF
CDR3 DNA: TGTGCCAGCTCACCACGTGCAGGGGGGAATGAAAAACTGTTTTTT

V gene: TRBV6-5
clone size: few
D gene: -
J gene: TRBJ2-7
CDR3 protein: CASSYVQGNSYEQYF
CDR3 DNA: TGTGCCAGCAGTTATGTACAAGGTAACTCCTACGAGCAGTACTTC

V gene: TRBV19
clone size: medium-sized
D gene: -
J gene: TRBJ1-5
CDR3 protein: CASSAGGGNQPQHF
CDR3 DNA: TGTGCCAGTAGTGCCGGGGGCGGCAATCAGCCCCAGCATTTT